Shown below are 15 T cell receptor beta chains from a single sample sequenced in a study of blood T cell repertoires in COVID-19. Measured with immunoSEQ multiplex PCR; TCRdb has only the in-frame clones, and not every one. The sample yields roughly 180,000 clones, 70% to 90% seen once. The material sequenced was peripheral blood. These TCRs come from an elderly man with COVID-19, enrolled during active disease.

The chain recombines TRBV7-2 with TRBJ1-6, with TRBD1 matching over 9 bases. CDR1 and CDR2 (germline): SGHTA, FQGNSA. The CDR3 runs 17 residues. V shed 0 bases, J shed 9 bases, and the junction held 9 bases outside the gene matches. The CDR3 loop reads CASSLAGTGGVGSPLHF. The CDR3 nucleotides are TGTGCCAGCAGCTTAGCAGGCACAGGGGGCGTGGGTTCACCCCTCCACTTT.

The genes are TRBV6-6 and TRBJ2-1; D is unresolved. Germline-derived CDR1 and CDR2 are MNHNY and SVGAGI (reference sequence). There are 12 residues in the CDR3. The ends were cut back, 4 bases at V and 9 bases at J, with 10 bases in the middle. CDR3 amino acids: CASSSPTSEQFF. The CDR3, as DNA: TGTGCCAGCAGTTCTCCGACAAGTGAGCAGTTCTTC.

This chain joins TRBV2 and TRBJ1-6; TRBD1 aligns across 7 bases. From germline, CDR1 is SNHLY and CDR2 FYNNEI. CDR3 size: 13 residues. Losses at the gene ends were 4 bases for V and 11 bases for J; bases not matched to a gene: 5. CDR3 sequence reads: CASSGTQGTPLHF. In DNA form, the CDR3 reads TGTGCCAGCAGTGGGACACAGGGGACACCCCTCCACTTT.

The chain combines TRBV7-3 with TRBJ2-2; D is perhaps TRBD2 (5 bases). CDR3 length: 16 amino acids. Germline lookup yields CDR1 SGHTA and CDR2 FQGTGA. The V end was cut by 4 bases, the J end by 1 base, with 13 bases between. This CDR3 reads CASSSAPSWNTGELFF. CDR3 nucleotide sequence: TGTGCCAGCAGCTCAGCCCCTAGCTGGAACACCGGGGAGCTGTTTTTT.

The chain couples TRBV5-1 to TRBJ2-4, with D possibly being TRBD2 (6 bases). Trimming left V 3 bases short and J 2 bases short, with 15 bases between. CDR3 length equals 16 residues. Germline CDR1 SGHRS, CDR2 YFSETQ. The CDR3 bases are TGCGCCAGCAGCTCGGACGGGGAGGTTTCCAAAAACATTCAGTACTTC. This encodes CASSSDGEVSKNIQYF. Variable domain in full (rest from reference TRBV5-1 and TRBJ2-4): KAGVTQTPRYLIKTRGQQVTLSCSPISGHRSVSWYQQTPGQGLQFLFEYFSETQRNKGNFPGRFSGRQFSNSRSEMNVSTLELGDSALYLCASSSDGEVSKNIQYFGAGTRLSVL.

Written as DNA, the CDR3 is TGTGCCAGCAGCTTGGGGGGGCTTCAAGAGACCCAGTACTTC. It specifies CASSLGGLQETQYF. The chain employs TRBV7-3 and TRBJ2-5; TRBD2 might be the D (7 bases). Between the trimmed V and J ends, which lost 3 bases and 2 bases, there was a span of 10 bases. The V gene's germline CDR1 is SGHTA and CDR2 FQGTGA. The CDR3 has 14 amino acids.

The chain recombines TRBV6-1 with TRBJ1-1; a weak D match, TRBD1 (5 bases). This CDR3 region has 12 residues. Per the germline V gene, CDR1 is MNHNS and CDR2 is SASEGT. Trimming took off 4 bases at V and 10 bases at J, with 13 bases between the two ends. CDR3 bases: TGTGCCAGCAGTGCGGACACCGGTGGAGCTTTCTTT. This encodes CASSADTGGAFF.

This clone has a handful of counts. This chain uses TRBV2 with TRBJ1-2; D is ambiguous. CDR3 length: 14 residues. Germline-derived CDR1 and CDR2 are SNHLY and FYNNEI. V was cut by 7 bases and J by 8 bases, with 20 bases left in between. CDR3 in amino acids: CASNFDLPRSGYTF. CDR3 nucleotides: TGTGCCAGCAATTTCGATCTCCCCCGGTCGGGCTACACCTTC.

V is TRBV9 and J is TRBJ1-2; D ambiguous. The CDR3 has 14 residues. Trimming cost V 2 bases and J 4 bases, with 12 bases left between them. Germline V gives CDR1 SGDLS, CDR2 YYNGEE. CDR3 region: CASSVEGNGYGYTF. The CDR3 DNA sequence: TGTGCCAGCAGCGTTGAGGGAAACGGCTATGGCTACACCTTC.

J is TRBJ2-1 and V is TRBV5-6, with TRBD2 matching 13 bases. The CDR3 spans 16 residues. V shed 4 bases, J shed 12 bases, and the junction held 13 bases outside the gene matches. From germline, CDR1 is SGHDT and CDR2 YYEEEE. The CDR3 region is CASSPPPLAGGQRQFF. CDR3 bases: TGTGCCAGCAGCCCCCCGCCACTAGCGGGGGGGCAAAGGCAGTTCTTC.

This rearrangement joins TRBV19 to TRBJ1-2, with D perhaps TRBD1 (6 bases). Trimming removed 3 bases at V and 4 bases at J, with 15 bases between. The CDR3 is 15 residues long. The germline CDR1 and CDR2 sequences are LNHDA and SQIVND (reference sequence). The CDR3 region has the DNA TGTGCCAGTAGTATCGAGCGACAGGCTTTCTATGGCTACACCTTC. Its protein product is CASSIERQAFYGYTF.

The CDR3 is CASRLAGPTLENGYTF. The CDR3 DNA is TGTGCCAGCAGATTAGCGGGACCGACTTTGGAGAATGGCTACACCTTC. This chain connects TRBV28 to TRBJ1-2, with a weak D call TRBD1 (5 bases). V gave up 6 bases and J gave up 6 bases, with 23 bases separating them. Germline loops: CDR1 MDHEN, CDR2 SYDVKM. This CDR3 contains 16 residues.

The chain links TRBV2 to TRBJ1-2; 7 bases map to TRBD1. This CDR3 contains 15 residues. V gave up 8 bases and J gave up 8 bases; unmatched junction bases: 17. CDR1 is SNHLY and CDR2 is FYNNEI in the germline V gene. The CDR3 DNA follows: TGTGCCAGCGTACCGGGACAGCAACTCTCACGGGGCTACACCTTC. Translation gives CASVPGQQLSRGYTF. The complete variable domain, with remaining parts taken from reference TRBV2 and TRBJ1-2, reads EPEVTQTPSHQVTQMGQEVILRCVPISNHLYFYWYRQILGQKVEFLVSFYNNEISEKSEIFDDQFSVERPDGSNFTLKIRSTKLEDSAMYFCASVPGQQLSRGYTFGSGTRLTVV.

This chain connects TRBV27 to TRBJ2-2; TRBD2 might be the D (5 bases). CDR1 is MNHEY and CDR2 is SMNVEV in the germline V gene (reference sequence). Trimming cost V 5 bases and J 2 bases, with 12 bases left between them. CDR3 length: 15 amino acids. CDR3 nucleotide sequence: TGTGCCAGCAGTCGCCCGGGGTCAAACACCGGGGAGCTGTTTTTT. Protein: CASSRPGSNTGELFF.

The chain employs TRBV9 and TRBJ2-7; a weak D match, TRBD2 (5 bases). Germline values: CDR1 SGDLS, CDR2 YYNGEE. The ends were cut back, 0 bases at V and 3 bases at J, with 13 bases in the middle. This CDR3 has 15 residues. Written as DNA, the CDR3 is TGTGCCAGCAGCGTAGCTACGGCAGGACTCTACGAGCAGTACTTC. It specifies CASSVATAGLYEQYF.